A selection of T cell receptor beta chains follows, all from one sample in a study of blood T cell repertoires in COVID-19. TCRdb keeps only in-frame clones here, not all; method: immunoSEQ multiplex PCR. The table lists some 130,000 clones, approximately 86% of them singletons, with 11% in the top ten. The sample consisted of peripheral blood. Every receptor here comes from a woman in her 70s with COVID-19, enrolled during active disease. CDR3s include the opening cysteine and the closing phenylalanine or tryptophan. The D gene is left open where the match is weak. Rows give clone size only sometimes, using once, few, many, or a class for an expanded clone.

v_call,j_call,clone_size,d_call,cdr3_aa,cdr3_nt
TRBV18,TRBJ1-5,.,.,CASSPSGPKSQPQHF,TGTGCCAGCTCACCCTCAGGGCCCAAATCTCAGCCCCAGCATTTT
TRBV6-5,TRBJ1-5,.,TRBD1,CASRLTGSDRQPQHF,TGTGCCAGCAGGTTGACAGGGTCGGATCGGCAGCCCCAGCATTTT
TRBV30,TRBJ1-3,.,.,CAWSVRRGDGNTIYF,TGTGCCTGGAGTGTACGGCGGGGGGACGGAAACACCATATATTTT
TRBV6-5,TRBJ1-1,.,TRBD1,CASSPTGITEAFF,TGTGCCAGCAGCCCGACAGGGATTACTGAAGCTTTCTTT
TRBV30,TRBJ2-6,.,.,CAWMGGGGANVLTF,TGTGCCTGGATGGGGGGAGGCGGGGCCAACGTCCTGACTTTC
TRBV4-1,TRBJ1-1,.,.,CASSQVGGEAFF,TGCGCCAGCAGCCAGGTGGGAGGAGAAGCTTTCTTT
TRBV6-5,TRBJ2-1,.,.,CASATDRTDEQFF,TGTGCCAGCGCGACTGACAGGACGGATGAGCAGTTCTTC
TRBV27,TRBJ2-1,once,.,CASSFMGDGGEQFF,TGTGCCAGCAGTTTTATGGGAGACGGGGGTGAGCAGTTCTTC
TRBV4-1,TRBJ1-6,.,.,CASSQGQDNSPLHF,TGCGCCAGCAGCCAAGGACAGGATAATTCACCCCTCCACTTT
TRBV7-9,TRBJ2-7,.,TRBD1,CASSFDPTGLEQYF,TGTGCCAGCAGCTTTGACCCGACAGGGCTCGAGCAGTACTTC
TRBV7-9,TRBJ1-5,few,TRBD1,CASSWGGQGDQPQHF,TGTGCCAGCAGCTGGGGGGGACAGGGGGATCAGCCCCAGCATTTT
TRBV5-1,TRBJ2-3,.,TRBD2,CASSSTESGTSGQYF,TGCGCCAGCAGCTCCACAGAGTCCGGGACTAGCGGGCAGTATTTT
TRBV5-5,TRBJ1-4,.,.,CASSVGTSNEKLFF,TGTGCCAGCAGCGTCGGGACATCTAATGAAAAACTGTTTTTT
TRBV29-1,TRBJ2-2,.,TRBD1,CSARTGGGELFF,TGCAGCGCGCGAACAGGGGGCGGGGAGCTGTTTTTT
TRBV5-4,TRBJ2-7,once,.,CASSLPQKSEQYF,TGTGCCAGCAGCTTGCCACAGAAATCCGAGCAGTACTTC
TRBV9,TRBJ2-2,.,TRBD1,CASSVRGTVNTGELFF,TGTGCCAGCAGCGTGCGAGGGACAGTAAACACCGGGGAGCTGTTTTTT
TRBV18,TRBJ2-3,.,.,CASSPFGRGTTDTQYF,TGTGCCAGCTCACCTTTCGGGCGGGGCACCACAGATACGCAGTATTTT
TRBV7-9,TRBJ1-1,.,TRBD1,CASSPRTGERDEAFF,TGTGCCAGCAGCCCCAGGACAGGCGAGAGGGATGAAGCTTTCTTT
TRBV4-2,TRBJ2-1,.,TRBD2,CASSQDSGGGDEQFF,TGTGCCAGCAGCCAAGATAGCGGGGGCGGCGATGAGCAGTTCTTC
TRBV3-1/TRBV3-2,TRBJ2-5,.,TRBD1,CASSQPSTGGRETQYF,TGTGCCAGCAGCCAACCATCGACAGGGGGCAGGGAGACCCAGTACTTC
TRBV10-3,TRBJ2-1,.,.,CAISELRDNSYNEQFF,TGTGCCATCAGTGAGCTCCGGGACAACTCCTACAATGAGCAGTTCTTC
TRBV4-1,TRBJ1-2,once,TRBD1,CASSQDASGQFVYGYTF,TGCGCCAGCAGCCAAGACGCCTCGGGACAGTTCGTCTATGGCTACACCTTC
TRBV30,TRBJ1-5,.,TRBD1,CAWSAGTGFLRNQPQHF,TGTGCCTGGAGCGCCGGGACAGGGTTCCTTCGCAATCAGCCCCAGCATTTT
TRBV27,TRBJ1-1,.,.,CASSSLGGLRTEAFF,TGTGCCAGCAGCTCCCTGGGGGGGTTAAGGACTGAAGCTTTCTTT
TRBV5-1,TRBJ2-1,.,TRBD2,CASSITSGGAYEQFF,TGCGCCAGCAGCATAACTAGCGGGGGGGCCTATGAGCAGTTCTTC
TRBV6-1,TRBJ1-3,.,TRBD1,CASSEGTGPRNTIYF,TGTGCCAGCAGTGAGGGGACAGGGCCCAGAAACACCATATATTTT
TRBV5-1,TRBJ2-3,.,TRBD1,CASSLEGTGGTDTQYF,TGCGCCAGCAGCTTGGAGGGGACAGGGGGGACAGATACGCAGTATTTT
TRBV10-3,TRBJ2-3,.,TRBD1,CAISGTVITDTQYF,TGTGCCATCTCCGGGACAGTCATTACAGATACGCAGTATTTT
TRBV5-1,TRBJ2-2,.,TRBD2,CASSNSGGPNTGELFF,TGCGCCAGCAGCAATAGCGGGGGGCCGAACACCGGGGAGCTGTTTTTT
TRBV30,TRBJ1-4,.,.,CAWSVSGEKLFF,TGTGCCTGGAGTGTGTCGGGGGAAAAACTGTTTTTT
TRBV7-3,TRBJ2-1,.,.,CASRGAGSSYNEQFF,TGTGCCAGCAGAGGGGCGGGGTCCTCCTACAATGAGCAGTTCTTC
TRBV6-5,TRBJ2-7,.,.,CASSYAGTHSGEQYF,TGTGCCAGCAGTTACGCGGGGACCCACTCTGGAGAGCAGTACTTC
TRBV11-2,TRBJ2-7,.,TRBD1,CASSARTGSYEQYF,TGTGCCAGCAGCGCTCGGACAGGGTCCTACGAGCAGTACTTC
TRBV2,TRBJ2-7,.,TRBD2,CASSESLAGGYEQYF,TGTGCCAGCAGTGAAAGCCTAGCGGGGGGGTACGAGCAGTACTTC
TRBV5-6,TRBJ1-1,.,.,CASSPLIPGDAAEAFF,TGTGCCAGCAGCCCCCTTATCCCAGGGGATGCAGCTGAAGCTTTCTTT
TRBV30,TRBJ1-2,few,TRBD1,CASSQGIYGYTF,TGTGCCTCCTCACAGGGGATCTATGGCTACACCTTC
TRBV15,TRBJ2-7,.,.,CATSRDRGYEQYF,TGTGCCACCAGCAGAGACAGGGGCTACGAGCAGTACTTC
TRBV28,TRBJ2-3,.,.,CASSWRRAGTDTQYF,TGTGCCAGCAGTTGGCGGAGGGCCGGCACAGATACGCAGTATTTT
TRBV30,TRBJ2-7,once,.,CAWSGQGTHEQYF,TGTGCCTGGAGTGGGCAGGGGACCCACGAGCAGTACTTC
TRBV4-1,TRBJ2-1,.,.,CASSQWGLGGNEQFF,TGCGCCAGCAGCCAATGGGGGTTAGGGGGCAATGAGCAGTTCTTC
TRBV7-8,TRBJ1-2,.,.,CASSFFPQGTYGYTF,TGTGCCAGCAGCTTCTTCCCGCAGGGGACCTATGGCTACACCTTC
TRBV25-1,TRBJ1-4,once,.,CASSDIRGTNEKLFF,TGTGCCAGCAGTGATATCAGGGGAACTAATGAAAAACTGTTTTTT
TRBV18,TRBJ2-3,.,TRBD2,CASSPWTSGVDTQYF,TGTGCCAGCTCACCGTGGACTAGCGGGGTTGATACGCAGTATTTT
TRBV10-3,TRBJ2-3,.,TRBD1,CAISIRTGRTDTQYF,TGTGCCATCAGTATTAGGACAGGAAGAACAGATACGCAGTATTTT
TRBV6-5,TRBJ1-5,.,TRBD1,CASSDRENQPQHF,TGTGCCAGCAGCGACAGGGAGAATCAGCCCCAGCATTTT
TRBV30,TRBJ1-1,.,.,CAWSVLGRNTEAFF,TGTGCCTGGAGTGTACTCGGTCGGAACACTGAAGCTTTCTTT
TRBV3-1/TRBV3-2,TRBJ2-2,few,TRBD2,CASSSPGLAGGAGELFF,TGTGCCAGCAGCTCTCCGGGACTAGCGGGGGGGGCCGGGGAGCTGTTTTTT